This TCR beta chain was identified during a study of control samples from healthy donors and cancer patients. Profiling relied on immunoSEQ multiplex PCR, and the TCRdb table lists in-frame clones only, not all of them. The repertoire includes 150,000 to 200,000 clones, about nine tenths of them detected once, and about 1.6% sits in the top ten. Germline V CDR1 and CDR2: SGHNT, YENEEA. With 3 bases removed from V and 4 bases from J, the gap between germline ends came to 7 bases. The CDR3 extends over 13 amino acids. Material: blood. The source is a woman aged 25 to 39 in good health. V usage is TRBV11-3 and J usage is TRBJ1-5, with unresolved D. CDR3 coding DNA: TGTGCCAGCAGCTTGACGGGGAATCAGCCCCAGCATTTT. Translated, it gives CASSLTGNQPQHF.